This TCR beta chain was recovered during a study of PD-L1 blockade in urothelial cancer. About the research overall: Most patients, about 85% of the roughly 30, were males with bladder-origin cancer. Patients had been given 0 to 3 earlier chemotherapy regimens. At 3 weeks after treatment start (second dose) and again at 6 weeks, blood was analyzed.

Study-wide results and caveats: Better survival was forecast by a pretreatment blood TCR clonality below the median.

Concerning this clone itself: What it recognizes is unknown.

Here immunoSEQ multiplex PCR was the method, and the copy in TCRdb shows in-frame clones only, minus some. The table includes tens of thousands of clones, 90% detected once. CDR3 length: 15 residues. J lost 1 base, V lost 6 bases, and 7 bases had no gene match. CDR1 is MNHEY and CDR2 is SVGAGI in the germline V gene. Indicated time point: pretreatment peripheral blood. The receptor was derived from a man in his sixties with urothelial cancer. This chain links TRBV6-5 with TRBJ2-3; TRBD2 matches 7 bases. The source was PBMCs, collected around atezolizumab (anti-PD-L1) treatment. This CDR3 reads CASSQRGGGTDTQYF. CDR3 sequence (DNA): TGTGCCAGCAGCCAGCGGGGCGGGGGCACAGATACGCAGTATTTT.